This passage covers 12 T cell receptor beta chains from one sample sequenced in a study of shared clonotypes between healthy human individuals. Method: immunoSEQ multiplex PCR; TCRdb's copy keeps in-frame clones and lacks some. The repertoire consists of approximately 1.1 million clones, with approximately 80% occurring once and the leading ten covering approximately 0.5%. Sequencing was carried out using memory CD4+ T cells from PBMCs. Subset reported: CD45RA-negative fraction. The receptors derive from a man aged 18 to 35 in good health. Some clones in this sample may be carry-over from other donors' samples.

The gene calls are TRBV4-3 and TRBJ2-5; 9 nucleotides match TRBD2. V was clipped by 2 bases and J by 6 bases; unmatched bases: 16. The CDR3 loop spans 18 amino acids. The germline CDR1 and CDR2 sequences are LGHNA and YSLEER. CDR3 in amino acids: CASSQLYRAGLARQTQYF. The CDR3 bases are TGCGCCAGCAGCCAACTCTATAGGGCGGGACTAGCACGGCAGACCCAGTACTTC.

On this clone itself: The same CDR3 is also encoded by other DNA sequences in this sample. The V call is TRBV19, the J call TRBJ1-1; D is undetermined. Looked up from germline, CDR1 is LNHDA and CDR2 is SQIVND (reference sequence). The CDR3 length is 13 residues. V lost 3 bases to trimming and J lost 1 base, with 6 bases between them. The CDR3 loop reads CASSIWGNTEAFF. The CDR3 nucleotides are TGTGCCAGTAGTATTTGGGGGAACACTGAAGCTTTCTTT.

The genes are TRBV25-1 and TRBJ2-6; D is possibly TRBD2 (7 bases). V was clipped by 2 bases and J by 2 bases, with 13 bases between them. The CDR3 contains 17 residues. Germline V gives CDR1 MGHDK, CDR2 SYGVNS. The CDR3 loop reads CASSERPGGPGANVLTF. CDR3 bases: TGTGCCAGCAGTGAAAGGCCCGGGGGGCCTGGGGCCAACGTCCTGACTTTC.

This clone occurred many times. CDR3 in DNA: TGTGCCAGCAGCGCCCGGTCACACGGGAGGGCCGGGGAGCAGTTCTTC. Translated, it gives CASSARSHGRAGEQFF. The chain recombines TRBV9 with TRBJ2-1; TRBD2 aligns across 8 bases. Losses at the gene ends were 3 bases for V and 10 bases for J; bases not matched to a gene: 15. The V gene's germline CDR1 is SGDLS and CDR2 YYNGEE. The CDR3 runs to 16 residues.

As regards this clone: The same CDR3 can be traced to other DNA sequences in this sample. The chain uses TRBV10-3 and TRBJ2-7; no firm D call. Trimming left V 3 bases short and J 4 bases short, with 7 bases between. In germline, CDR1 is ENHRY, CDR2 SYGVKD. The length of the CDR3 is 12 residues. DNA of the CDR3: TGTGCCATCAGTGAAAGATCTTACGAGCAGTACTTC. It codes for CAISERSYEQYF.

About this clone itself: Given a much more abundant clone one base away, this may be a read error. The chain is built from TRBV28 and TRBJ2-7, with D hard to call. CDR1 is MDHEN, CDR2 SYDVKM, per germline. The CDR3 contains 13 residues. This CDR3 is CASSLSQTYEQHF. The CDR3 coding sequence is TGTGCCAGCAGTTTGTCACAGACCTACGAGCAGCACTTC.

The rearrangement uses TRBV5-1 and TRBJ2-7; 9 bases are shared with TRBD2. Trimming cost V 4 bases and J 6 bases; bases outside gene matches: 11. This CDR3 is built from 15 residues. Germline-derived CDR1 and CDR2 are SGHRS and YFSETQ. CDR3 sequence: CASSVGGGALGEQYF. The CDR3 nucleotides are TGCGCCAGCAGCGTGGGCGGGGGGGCCCTAGGCGAGCAGTACTTC.

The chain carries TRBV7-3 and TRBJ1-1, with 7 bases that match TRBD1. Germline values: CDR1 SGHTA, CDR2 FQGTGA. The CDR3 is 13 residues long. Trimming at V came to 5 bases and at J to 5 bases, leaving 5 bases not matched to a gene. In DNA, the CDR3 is TGTGCCAGCAGCCTGATGACAGGGACTGAAGCTTTCTTT. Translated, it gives CASSLMTGTEAFF.

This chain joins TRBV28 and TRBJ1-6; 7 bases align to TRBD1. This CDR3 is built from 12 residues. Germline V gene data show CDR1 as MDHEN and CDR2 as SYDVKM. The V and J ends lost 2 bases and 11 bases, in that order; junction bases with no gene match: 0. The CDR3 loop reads CASSLDRAPLHF. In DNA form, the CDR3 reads TGTGCCAGCAGTTTAGACAGGGCACCCCTCCACTTT.

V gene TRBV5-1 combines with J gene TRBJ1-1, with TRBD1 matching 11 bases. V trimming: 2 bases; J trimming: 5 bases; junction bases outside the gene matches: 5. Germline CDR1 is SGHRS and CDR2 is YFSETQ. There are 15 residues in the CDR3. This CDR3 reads CASSFQGQGVTEAFF. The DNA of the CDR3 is TGCGCCAGCAGCTTCCAGGGACAGGGGGTTACTGAAGCTTTCTTT.

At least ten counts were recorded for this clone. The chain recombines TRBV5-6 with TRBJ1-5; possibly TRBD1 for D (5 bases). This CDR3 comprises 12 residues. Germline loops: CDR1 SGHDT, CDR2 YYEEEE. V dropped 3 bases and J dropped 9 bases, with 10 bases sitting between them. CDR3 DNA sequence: TGTGCCAGCAGCTGGGGGTTTGGGCCCCAGCATTTT. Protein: CASSWGFGPQHF.

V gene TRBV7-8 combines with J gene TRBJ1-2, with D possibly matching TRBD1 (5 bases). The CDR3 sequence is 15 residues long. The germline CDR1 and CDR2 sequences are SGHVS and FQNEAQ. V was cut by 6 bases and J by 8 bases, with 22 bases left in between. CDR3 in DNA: TGTGCCAGCAGGCCCCTAGGGCAGGGAGGGCGAGGCTACACCTTC. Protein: CASRPLGQGGRGYTF. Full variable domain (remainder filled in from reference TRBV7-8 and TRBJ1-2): GAGVSQSPRYKVAKRGQDVALRCDPISGHVSLFWYQQALGQGPEFLTYFQNEAQLDKSGLPSDRFFAERPEGSVSTLKIQRTQQEDSAVYLCASRPLGQGGRGYTFGSGTRLTVV.